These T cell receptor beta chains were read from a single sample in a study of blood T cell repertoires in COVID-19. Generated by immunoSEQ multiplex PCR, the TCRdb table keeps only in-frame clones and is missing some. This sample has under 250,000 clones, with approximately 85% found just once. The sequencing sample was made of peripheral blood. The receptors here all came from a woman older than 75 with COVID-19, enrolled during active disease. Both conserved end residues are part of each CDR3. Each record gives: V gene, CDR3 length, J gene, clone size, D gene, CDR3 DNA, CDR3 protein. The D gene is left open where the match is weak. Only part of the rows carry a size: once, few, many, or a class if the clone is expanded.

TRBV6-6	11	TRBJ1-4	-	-	TGTGCCAGCTACCAGGGGGAAAAACTGTTTTTT	CASYQGEKLFF
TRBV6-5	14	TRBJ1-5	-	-	TGTGCCAGCAAACGCCCGGGAGGCAATCAGCCCCAGCATTTT	CASKRPGGNQPQHF
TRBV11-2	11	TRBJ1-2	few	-	TGTGCCAGCAGCTGGCGAGGTGGCTACACCTTC	CASSWRGGYTF
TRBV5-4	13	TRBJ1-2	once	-	TGTGCCAGCAGCTTGCAGGGGTCGGGAGGCTACACCTTC	CASSLQGSGGYTF
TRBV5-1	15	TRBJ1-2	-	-	TGCGCCAGCAGCTCCATGCTTACAGGGATCTATGGCTACACCTTC	CASSSMLTGIYGYTF
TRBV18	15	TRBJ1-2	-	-	TGTGCCAGCTCACCTGACAGGAGAGCTAACTATGGCTACACCTTC	CASSPDRRANYGYTF
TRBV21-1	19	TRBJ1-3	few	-	TGTGCCAGCAGCACCCCCGAGTGGGGGGGGCGGCACTCTGGAAACACCATATATTTT	CASSTPEWGGRHSGNTIYF
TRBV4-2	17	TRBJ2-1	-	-	TGTGCCAGCAGCCAAGATTTGACCGGCGGTACCTACAATGAGCAGTTCTTC	CASSQDLTGGTYNEQFF
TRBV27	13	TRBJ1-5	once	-	TGTGCCAGCAGTTTAAATCGTTATCAGCCCCAGCATTTT	CASSLNRYQPQHF
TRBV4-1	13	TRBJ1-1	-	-	TGCGCCAGCAGCTCTCGGGAAGGGTTTGAAGCTTTCTTT	CASSSREGFEAFF
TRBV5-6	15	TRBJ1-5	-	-	TGTGCCAGCAGCTCCATTAGGGGGGGGAATCAGCCCCAGCATTTT	CASSSIRGGNQPQHF
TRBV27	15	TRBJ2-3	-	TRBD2	TGTGCCAGCACCGAAGCGGGGGGGGTCACAGATACGCAGTATTTT	CASTEAGGVTDTQYF
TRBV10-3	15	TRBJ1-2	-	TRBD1	TGTGCCATCAGCGCCGTTGAACAGGGGGCCCGGGGCTACACCTTC	CAISAVEQGARGYTF
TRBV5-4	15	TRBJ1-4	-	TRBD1	TGTGCCAGCAGCGACAGGGGGGGAAGGCAGGAAAAACTGTTTTTT	CASSDRGGRQEKLFF
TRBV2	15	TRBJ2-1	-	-	TGTGCCAGCAGTGATGGGCGGGGAGCTTACAATGAGCAGTTCTTC	CASSDGRGAYNEQFF
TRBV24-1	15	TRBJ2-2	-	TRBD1	TGTGCCACCAGTGACTCGGGACAGGCCACCGGGGAGCTGTTTTTT	CATSDSGQATGELFF
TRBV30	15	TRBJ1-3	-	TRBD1	TGTGCCTGGAGTGGCCAGGGGGACTCTGGAAACACCATATATTTT	CAWSGQGDSGNTIYF
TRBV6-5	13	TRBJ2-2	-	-	TGTGCCAGCGTGACAGCTAACACCGGGGAGCTGTTTTTT	CASVTANTGELFF
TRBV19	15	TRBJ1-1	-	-	TGTGCCAGTAGTGATGGAGGGATAGGTTATGCTGAAGCTTTCTTT	CASSDGGIGYAEAFF
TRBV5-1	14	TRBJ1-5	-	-	TGCGCCAGCAGCTTGGCAGGGGTTGGTCAGCCCCAGCATTTT	CASSLAGVGQPQHF
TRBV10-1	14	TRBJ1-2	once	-	TGCGCCAGCAGATACACCGGGGATAACTATGGCTACACCTTC	CASRYTGDNYGYTF
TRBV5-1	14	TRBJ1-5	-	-	TGCGCCAGCCGGGGGGGGTTGACCAATCAGCCCCAGCATTTT	CASRGGLTNQPQHF
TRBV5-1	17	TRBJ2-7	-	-	TGCGCCAGCAGCTCCCGGATTGGCAGGGGAGCCTTCCGCGAGCAGTACTTC	CASSSRIGRGAFREQYF
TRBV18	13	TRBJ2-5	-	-	TGTGCCAGCTCACTCCTATCCCAAGAGACCCAGTACTTC	CASSLLSQETQYF
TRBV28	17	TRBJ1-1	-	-	TGTGCCATCTCCCGTGTCCAGGGGCTCCCTAAGAACACTGAAGCTTTCTTT	CAISRVQGLPKNTEAFF
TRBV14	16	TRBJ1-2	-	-	TGTGCCAGCAGCTCAGGCACCTCCTCAATTAACTATGGCTACACCTTC	CASSSGTSSINYGYTF
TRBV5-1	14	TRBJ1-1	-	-	TGCGCCAGCAGCTTGACAGTTGGGAACACTGAAGCTTTCTTT	CASSLTVGNTEAFF
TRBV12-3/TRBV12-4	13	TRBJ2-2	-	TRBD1	TGTGCCAGCAGTACAGGGGCAGGCGGGGAGCTGTTTTTT	CASSTGAGGELFF
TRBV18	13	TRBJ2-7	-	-	TGTGCCAGCTCACCAGACAGCTCCTACGAGCAGTACTTC	CASSPDSSYEQYF
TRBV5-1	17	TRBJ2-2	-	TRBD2	TGCGCCAGCAACCCAGCGGGGGGGATTACGAACACCGGGGAGCTGTTTTTT	CASNPAGGITNTGELFF
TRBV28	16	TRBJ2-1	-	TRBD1	TGTGCCAGCAGGGGACAGGGGGGGTCCTCCTACAATGAGCAGTTCTTC	CASRGQGGSSYNEQFF
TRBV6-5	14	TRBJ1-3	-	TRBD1	TGTGCCAGCAGTTACGGGACAGGGTTTAACACCATATATTTT	CASSYGTGFNTIYF
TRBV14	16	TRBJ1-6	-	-	TGTGCCAGCAGCCAAGATCGGCAGACTAATAATTCACCCCTCCACTTT	CASSQDRQTNNSPLHF
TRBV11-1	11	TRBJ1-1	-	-	TGTGCCAGCAGCTCGATCCTCGAGGCTTTCTTT	CASSSILEAFF
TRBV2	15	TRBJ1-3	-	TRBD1	TGTGCCAGCAGCATCGACAGGGGGCGAGGAAACACCATATATTTT	CASSIDRGRGNTIYF
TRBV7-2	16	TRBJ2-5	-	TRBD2	TGTGCCAGCAGCTTAAAGGGCGGGAGCGGTTGGGAGACCCAGTACTTC	CASSLKGGSGWETQYF
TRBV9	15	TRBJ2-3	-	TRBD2	TGTGCCAGCAGCGCAACTAGCGGGGGGGTAGATACGCAGTATTTT	CASSATSGGVDTQYF
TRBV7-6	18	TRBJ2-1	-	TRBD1	TGTGCCAGCAGCTCTCTGATTGCCGGGACAGTGACCTACAATGAGCAGTTCTTC	CASSSLIAGTVTYNEQFF
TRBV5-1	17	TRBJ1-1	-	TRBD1	TGCGCCAGCAGCTTGACTCAGGGGGCCTCGAGAGTGGCTGAAGCTTTCTTT	CASSLTQGASRVAEAFF
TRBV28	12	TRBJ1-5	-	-	TGTGCCAGCAGTTTATCGTATCAGCCCCAGCATTTT	CASSLSYQPQHF
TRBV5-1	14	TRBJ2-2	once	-	TGCGCCAGCAGCCGAGAAGGGGGCACCGGGGAGCTGTTTTTT	CASSREGGTGELFF
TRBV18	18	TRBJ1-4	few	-	TGTGCCAGCTCACCACGAAGAATATCAGAGACAGAAAATGAAAAACTGTTTTTT	CASSPRRISETENEKLFF
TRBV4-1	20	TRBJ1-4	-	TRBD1	TGCGCCAGCAGCCAAGAGTGGATCGTGGGGACAGCTGCAACTAATGAAAAACTGTTTTTT	CASSQEWIVGTAATNEKLFF
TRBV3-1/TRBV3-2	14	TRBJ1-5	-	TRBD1	TGTGCCAGCAGTCCAACAGGGGGCCCTCAGCCCCAGCATTTT	CASSPTGGPQPQHF
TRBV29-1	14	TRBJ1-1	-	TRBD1	TGCAGCGTCAAAACAGGGGGGAGGAACACTGAAGCTTTCTTT	CSVKTGGRNTEAFF
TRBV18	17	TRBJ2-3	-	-	TGTGCCAGCTCACCGATGGCCAGGGGTTGGAACACAGATACGCAGTATTTT	CASSPMARGWNTDTQYF
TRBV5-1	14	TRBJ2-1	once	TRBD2	TGCGCCAGCAGTCAAGCGGGGCACAACAATGAGCAGTTCTTC	CASSQAGHNNEQFF
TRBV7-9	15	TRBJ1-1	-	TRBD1	TGTGCCAGCAGCTCCTCCAAGGGGGCGCCCACTGAAGCTTTCTTT	CASSSSKGAPTEAFF
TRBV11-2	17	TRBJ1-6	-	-	TGTGCCAGCAGCTTAGAGTACCCAGGGGAGGGTAAATCACCCCTCCACTTT	CASSLEYPGEGKSPLHF
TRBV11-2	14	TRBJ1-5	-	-	TGTGCCAGCAGCTTACGGGGTGGCAATCAGCCCCAGCATTTT	CASSLRGGNQPQHF
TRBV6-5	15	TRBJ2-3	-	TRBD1	TGTGCCAGCAGAGGGACAGGTCTCGGCACAGATACGCAGTATTTT	CASRGTGLGTDTQYF
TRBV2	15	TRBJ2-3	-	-	TGTGCCAGCAGTGAATTTGGGGGGAGCACAGATACGCAGTATTTT	CASSEFGGSTDTQYF
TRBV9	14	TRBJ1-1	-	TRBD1	TGTGCCAGCAGCCCCGGGACAGGGCGAACTGAAGCTTTCTTT	CASSPGTGRTEAFF
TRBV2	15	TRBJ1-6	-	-	TGTGCCAGCGGGGGGGCGGGACTCTATAATTCACCCCTCCACTTT	CASGGAGLYNSPLHF
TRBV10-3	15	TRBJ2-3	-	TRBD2	TGTGCCATCTCCATTAGCGGGGGCCTGGGGGATACGCAGTATTTT	CAISISGGLGDTQYF
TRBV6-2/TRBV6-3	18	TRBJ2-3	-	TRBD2	TGTGCCAGCAGTTACGTAGCGGGGGGCCCTTCCAGCACAGATACGCAGTATTTT	CASSYVAGGPSSTDTQYF
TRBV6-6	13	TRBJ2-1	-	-	TGTGCCAGCAGTTACTCGAGAGTCTATGAGCAGTTCTTC	CASSYSRVYEQFF
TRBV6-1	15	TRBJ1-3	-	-	TGTGCCAGCAGTGATCTGTTGAGCTCTGGAAACACCATATATTTT	CASSDLLSSGNTIYF
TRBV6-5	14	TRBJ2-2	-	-	TGTGCCAGCATCCCGGGAACGAACACCGGGGAGCTGTTTTTT	CASIPGTNTGELFF
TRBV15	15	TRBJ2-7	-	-	TGTGCCACCAGCAGTGAAGTAGGGGCCTCCTACGAGCAGTACTTC	CATSSEVGASYEQYF